The 20 T cell receptor beta chains below were found in one sample sequenced in a study of blood T cell repertoires in COVID-19. Profiling relied on immunoSEQ multiplex PCR, and the TCRdb table lists in-frame clones only, not all of them. The table records roughly 160,000 clones, approximately 91% of them present only once. The specimen was peripheral blood. Receptors originate from a man between 18 and 35 years old with COVID-19, enrolled during active disease.

The rearrangement links TRBV29-1 to TRBJ1-2; no firm D call. CDR3 length: 10 amino acids. Trimming removed 6 bases from V and 5 bases from J, with 7 bases in between. Germline CDR1 and CDR2: SQVTM and ANQGSEA. CDR3 nucleotide sequence: TGCAGCGTGAGAGAGTATGGCTACACCTTC. As protein: CSVREYGYTF.

The chain is built from TRBV7-4 and TRBJ2-7, with D possibly being TRBD2 (5 bases). Deletions cut 2 bases from V and 2 bases from J, with 13 bases between. The CDR3 covers 15 residues. Per the germline V gene, CDR1 is SGHVT and CDR2 is SQSDAQ. CDR3 coding DNA: TGTGCCAGCAGCTTAAAAGGAGGCACTACCTACGAGCAGTACTTC. Translating gives CASSLKGGTTYEQYF.

This chain links TRBV7-9 with TRBJ2-5; possibly TRBD1 for D (6 bases). V lost 5 bases and J 0 bases, leaving 22 bases between the germline ends. This CDR3 is 18 amino acids long. Germline V gene data show CDR1 as SEHNR and CDR2 as FQNEAQ (reference sequence). For the CDR3, the DNA is TGTGCCAGCAGCCCGCGGACAGACCGCCTTCTGTACCAAGAGACCCAGTACTTC. Translating it yields CASSPRTDRLLYQETQYF.

The chain is built from TRBV11-3 and TRBJ2-2, with 8 bases fitting TRBD1. The ends lost 4 bases at V and 9 bases at J; junction bases unmatched: 7. Germline CDR1 and CDR2: SGHNT and YENEEA. The CDR3 contains 14 residues. The CDR3 sequence: CASSSRQGRRELFF. For the CDR3, the DNA is TGTGCCAGCAGCTCCCGACAGGGGAGGCGGGAGCTGTTTTTT.

The chain couples TRBV19 to TRBJ1-6; TRBD1 aligns across 9 bases. CDR3 size: 15 residues. CDR1 LNHDA and CDR2 SQIVND come from the germline V gene (reference sequence). J gave up 9 bases and V 5 bases, and 8 bases lay outside the gene matches. The CDR3 DNA reads TGTGCCAGTAGTGTCCGGGACAGGGTGGGTTCACCCCTCCACTTT. It yields the protein CASSVRDRVGSPLHF.

The chain is built from TRBV24-1 and TRBJ1-1; 8 bases agree with TRBD1. V lost 5 bases to trimming and J lost 2 bases; unmatched junction nucleotides: 6. The CDR3 spans 15 residues. Germline assignment: CDR1 KGHDR and CDR2 SFDVKD. The CDR3 DNA follows: TGTGCCACCAGTGGAGCAGGGGGCTCCAACACTGAAGCTTTCTTT. This encodes CATSGAGGSNTEAFF.

This clone was picked up a small number of times. The CDR3 DNA sequence: TGTGCCAGTAGTATCGCCTTTGGACAGGTTGTATATGGCTACACCTTC. This encodes CASSIAFGQVVYGYTF. The V and J genes are TRBV19 and TRBJ1-2; 7 bases map to TRBD1. There are 16 residues in the CDR3. The J segment lost 5 bases and the V segment lost 3 bases, leaving 12 bases of the junction unmatched. Per the germline V gene, CDR1 is LNHDA and CDR2 is SQIVND (reference sequence).

The J gene is TRBJ2-5, the V gene TRBV11-3; 7 nucleotides agree with TRBD1. This CDR3 is 16 amino acids long. V was pared by 1 base and J by 3 bases, with 8 bases of the junction left unmatched. Germline values: CDR1 SGHNT, CDR2 YENEEA. The CDR3 DNA reads TGTGCCAGCAGCTTAGGTCTAGGGGACAGCAAAGAGACCCAGTACTTC. It yields the protein CASSLGLGDSKETQYF.

The V and J genes are TRBV28 and TRBJ2-7, with D perhaps matching TRBD1 (6 bases). This CDR3 has 16 amino acids. With 6 bases removed from V and 1 base from J, the gap between germline ends came to 19 bases. CDR1 and CDR2 (germline): MDHEN, SYDVKM. CDR3 sequence reads: CASSPFYRARSYEQYF. CDR3 in DNA: TGTGCCAGCAGCCCCTTTTACAGGGCCCGATCCTACGAGCAGTACTTC. The full variable domain, completed using reference TRBV28 and TRBJ2-7, is DVKVTQSSRYLVKRTGEKVFLECVQDMDHENMFWYRQDPGLGLRLIYFSYDVKMKEKGDIPEGYSVSREKKERFSLILESASTNQTSMYLCASSPFYRARSYEQYFGPGTRLTVT.

J is TRBJ2-7 and V is TRBV28, with 10 bases lining up with TRBD1. The V and J ends lost 1 base and 0 bases, in that order; junction bases with no gene match: 15. Germline CDR1 MDHEN, CDR2 SYDVKM. This CDR3 has 20 residues. The CDR3 here is CASSLYWGGTGAMSSYEQYF. The CDR3 bases are TGTGCCAGCAGTTTATATTGGGGGGGGACAGGGGCTATGAGCTCCTACGAGCAGTACTTC.

This clone has a single count. This chain links TRBV5-6 with TRBJ2-7; possible D gene TRBD1, 6 bases. The germline V gene has CDR1 SGHDT and CDR2 YYEEEE. The length of the CDR3 is 13 residues. Trimming took 4 bases from V and 2 from J, leaving 10 bases between them. In nucleotides, the CDR3 is TGTGCCAGCAGCGGGGGACAAGCCTACGAGCAGTACTTC. Its translation: CASSGGQAYEQYF.

The genes are TRBV9 and TRBJ1-1; D gene ambiguous. The CDR3 has 14 residues. Germline-derived CDR1 and CDR2 are SGDLS and YYNGEE. V lost 4 bases to trimming and J lost 1 base, with 11 bases between them. This CDR3 is CASSSGSKNTEAFF. CDR3 coding DNA: TGTGCCAGCAGCTCAGGTTCGAAGAACACTGAAGCTTTCTTT.

The V and J genes are TRBV30 and TRBJ2-3; the D gene is possibly TRBD1 (6 bases). The CDR3 contains 13 residues. The V end lost 2 bases, the J end lost 3 bases, and 9 bases lay between the germline ends. CDR1 is GTSNPN, CDR2 SVGIG, per germline (reference sequence). The CDR3 spells CAWSKTGTDTQYF. The CDR3 region has the DNA TGTGCCTGGAGTAAAACAGGGACAGATACGCAGTATTTT.

V and J are TRBV24-1 and TRBJ1-5, with a tentative D call TRBD1 (6 bases). V shed 4 bases and J shed 7 bases, with 13 bases lying between them. CDR1 and CDR2 from the germline V gene are KGHDR and SFDVKD. The CDR3 has 14 residues. This chain's CDR3 is CATSDTGQFQPQHF. DNA for the CDR3: TGTGCCACCAGTGACACAGGACAGTTCCAGCCCCAGCATTTT.

The V and J genes are TRBV24-1 and TRBJ2-7, with a possible D match to TRBD1 (6 bases). V was shortened by 12 bases and J by 6 bases, with 20 bases between the two germline ends. This CDR3 is built from 13 residues. CDR1 is KGHDR and CDR2 is SFDVKD in the germline V gene. The CDR3 reads CAVNGPGETEQYF. The CDR3 DNA sequence: TGTGCCGTAAACGGTCCAGGGGAGACCGAGCAGTACTTC.

The CDR3 DNA sequence: TGTGCCAGCAGCTTAAGGTTGTCGGCTAGCGGAAGGACCTACGAGCAGTACTTC. It yields the protein CASSLRLSASGRTYEQYF. The V call is TRBV7-2, the J call TRBJ2-7; 7 bases agree with TRBD2. CDR3 length: 18 amino acids. Germline CDR1 reads SGHTA; CDR2 reads FQGNSA. Trimming removed 2 bases from V and 2 bases from J; junction bases left unmatched: 15.

This chain links TRBV6-2 or TRBV6-3 with TRBJ2-1, with 9 nucleotides matching TRBD1. The trim removed 1 base at V and 7 bases at J, leaving 8 bases unmatched. This CDR3 region has 16 residues. From germline, CDR1 is MNHEY and CDR2 SVGEGT. The CDR3 DNA follows: TGTGCCAGCAGTTACTGGGACAGGGAAGGACGGAATGAGCAGTTCTTC. It yields the protein CASSYWDREGRNEQFF.

The J gene is TRBJ2-1, the V gene TRBV18; 8 bases line up with TRBD1. V dropped 5 bases and J dropped 5; count of bases not matched to a gene: 11. The V gene's germline CDR1 is KGHSH and CDR2 LQKENI. The CDR3 consists of 16 residues. CDR3 in amino acids: CASSINQGAGNNEQFF. The CDR3 DNA reads TGTGCCAGCTCAATTAACCAGGGGGCTGGAAACAATGAGCAGTTCTTC.

V and J are TRBV7-2 and TRBJ2-5; D possibly corresponds to TRBD2 (6 bases). V shed 1 base and J shed 2 bases, with 11 bases lying between them. This CDR3 has 15 amino acids. Germline V lookup: CDR1 SGHTA, CDR2 FQGNSA. The chain's CDR3 is CASSLVGGGQETQYF. CDR3 in DNA: TGTGCCAGCAGCTTAGTCGGTGGGGGGCAAGAGACCCAGTACTTC. The full variable domain, with the rest looked up from reference TRBV7-2 and TRBJ2-5, is GAGVSQSPSNKVTEKGKDVELRCDPISGHTALYWYRQSLGQGLEFLIYFQGNSAPDKSGLPSDRFSAERTGGSVSTLTIQRTQQEDSAVYLCASSLVGGGQETQYFGPGTRLLVL.

V usage is TRBV24-1 and J usage is TRBJ1-2; 9 bases line up with TRBD1. The CDR3 extends over 15 amino acids. Germline V CDR1 and CDR2: KGHDR, SFDVKD. V shed 5 bases and J 2 bases; nucleotides not matched to a gene: 5. The CDR3, as DNA: TGTGCCACCAGTGGACCCGGGACAGGGAACTATGGCTACACCTTC. It translates to CATSGPGTGNYGYTF.